Listed below are T cell receptor beta chains from one sample, sequenced in a study of cytotoxic CD8 clonotypes in ibrutinib-treated CLL. TCRdb keeps only in-frame clones here, not all; method: immunoSEQ multiplex PCR. The repertoire includes some 300,000 clones, 70% to 80% of them detected once, and 5.5% to 8% sits in the top ten. Sequences were derived from PBMCs, sampled before ibrutinib treatment. These receptors all stem from a human donor with chronic lymphocytic leukemia. The CDR3 runs from the conserved cysteine through the conserved F or W. The D gene is left open where the match is weak. Not every row has a clone size; where given, it reads once, few, many or a size class.

d_call	clone_size	v_call	j_call	cdr3_aa	cdr3_nt
TRBD2	.	TRBV6-4	TRBJ2-1	CASSPIAGGPLAEQFF	TGTGCCAGCAGTCCCATTGCGGGAGGGCCGTTGGCTGAGCAGTTCTTC
.	.	TRBV2	TRBJ2-2	CASSEYHIPGELFF	TGTGCCAGCAGTGAGTACCATATCCCCGGGGAGCTGTTTTTT
.	.	TRBV18	TRBJ1-4	CASSVADWSEKLFF	TGTGCCAGCTCTGTGGCAGACTGGAGTGAAAAACTGTTTTTT
TRBD2	.	TRBV28	TRBJ2-7	CASSLAGGLSYEQYF	TGTGCCAGCAGTCTAGCGGGAGGGCTCTCCTACGAGCAGTACTTC
.	few	TRBV6-5	TRBJ2-7	CASSTLTHEQYF	TGTGCCAGCAGTACCTTGACCCACGAGCAGTACTTC
.	few	TRBV18	TRBJ2-3	CASSSTDTQYF	TGTGCCAGCTCCTCCACAGATACGCAGTATTTT
TRBD2	.	TRBV25-1	TRBJ2-1	CASSEDSGRYYNEQFF	TGTGCCAGCAGTGAAGACAGCGGGAGGTACTACAATGAGCAGTTCTTC
TRBD2	.	TRBV14	TRBJ2-7	CASSQVKSGRASYEQYF	TGTGCCAGCAGCCAAGTAAAGAGCGGGAGGGCCTCCTACGAGCAGTACTTC
.	.	TRBV18	TRBJ1-1	CASSQQIQTVNTEAFF	TGTGCCAGCTCACAACAGATTCAGACAGTGAACACTGAAGCTTTCTTT
.	.	TRBV27	TRBJ2-7	CASSLRRLADYEQYF	TGTGCCAGCAGTTTACGTAGGCTGGCGGACTACGAGCAGTACTTC
.	.	TRBV5-3	TRBJ2-2	CARSPDDGTGELFF	TGTGCCAGAAGCCCGGATGACGGTACCGGGGAGCTGTTTTTT
TRBD1	.	TRBV7-8	TRBJ2-2	CASSTPIEGQENTGELFF	TGTGCCAGCAGCACTCCTATTGAGGGACAGGAGAACACCGGGGAGCTGTTTTTT
.	.	TRBV5-4	TRBJ2-7	CASSTWSSYEQYF	TGTGCCAGCAGCACGTGGAGCTCCTACGAGCAGTACTTC
TRBD1	.	TRBV10-3	TRBJ2-7	CAISGEHRGREQYF	TGTGCCATCAGTGGCGAACACAGGGGGCGCGAGCAGTACTTC
.	.	TRBV7-7	TRBJ2-1	CASSPFLVDEQFF	TGTGCCAGCAGCCCGTTTCTGGTCGATGAGCAGTTCTTC
.	.	TRBV4-1	TRBJ2-1	CASSQGLNNEQFF	TGCGCCAGCAGCCAAGGTCTGAACAATGAGCAGTTCTTC
.	.	TRBV7-2	TRBJ1-2	CASSLGLQSDYGYTF	TGTGCCAGCAGCTTAGGATTGCAGTCCGACTATGGCTACACCTTC
.	.	TRBV6-5	TRBJ1-1	CASSYSLTEAFF	TGTGCCAGCAGTTACTCCCTCACTGAAGCTTTCTTT
.	.	TRBV5-1	TRBJ1-1	CASSSGANTEAFF	TGCGCCAGCAGCTCCGGGGCGAACACTGAAGCTTTCTTT
.	once	TRBV15	TRBJ2-4	CATSRVTFIQYF	TGTGCCACCAGCAGAGTTACTTTTATTCAGTACTTC
.	.	TRBV9	TRBJ2-5	CASSVESGPSKWTQYF	TGTGCCAGCAGCGTAGAAAGCGGCCCCAGCAAATGGACCCAGTACTTC
.	.	TRBV2	TRBJ2-1	CASSSDSNEQFF	TGTGCCAGCAGTTCAGACAGCAATGAGCAGTTCTTC
TRBD1	.	TRBV9	TRBJ2-5	CASSVMGQQETQYF	TGTGCCAGCAGCGTAATGGGACAGCAAGAGACCCAGTACTTC